This T cell receptor (beta chain) was documented in a study of response to subunit inactivated influenza vaccine. The study's findings and limits: The authors offered the suggestion that each seasonal influenza vaccination recruits few new T cells.

This clonotype turned up a few times. Its antigen is currently unknown. TCRdb called the RT-PCR reads again in MiXCR, with one record for every CDR3 protein. The sample yields more than 400,000 distinct CDR3 sequences, about 7.2% seen once. Trimming removed 6 bases from V and 6 bases from J; junction bases left unmatched: 12. This CDR3 has 15 amino acids. Germline CDR1 and CDR2: MNHEY and SMNVEV (reference sequence). The rearrangement joins TRBV27 to TRBJ2-7; 9 bases agree with TRBD1. The specimen comprised PBMCs from blood, sampled about 24 months after vaccination. The TCR sequence derives from a man aged 50 to 75 who received an inactivated influenza vaccine. The CDR3 loop reads CASRLGQDRGTEQYF. The CDR3 bases are TGTGCCAGCAGATTAGGACAGGACAGGGGAACCGAGCAGTACTTC.